The 18 T cell receptor beta chains presented below share a single source sample, sequenced in a study of glioma-infiltrating T cells after dendritic cell vaccination. Measured with immunoSEQ multiplex PCR; TCRdb has only the in-frame clones, and not every one. The sample carries tens of thousands of clones, about 80% recorded once. Source: blood, taken before dendritic cell vaccination. Receptors were obtained from a human donor with glioblastoma.

J is TRBJ2-2 and V is TRBV7-3; 12 bases are shared with TRBD1. CDR3 length equals 17 residues. With 4 bases clipped from V and 5 bases from J, the junction kept 8 bases outside the gene matches. Germline-derived CDR1 and CDR2 are SGHTA and FQGTGA. DNA of the CDR3: TGTGCCAGCAGCTCCGGGACAGGGGGCTGGGAAACCGGGGAGCTGTTTTTT. Translated, it gives CASSSGTGGWETGELFF.

The J gene is TRBJ2-1, the V gene TRBV27; 15 bases match TRBD2. The CDR3 length is 19 residues. V dropped 6 bases and J dropped 6; count of bases not matched to a gene: 15. The germline V gene has CDR1 MNHEY and CDR2 SMNVEV (reference sequence). This CDR3 is CASSTGRGLAGGRRNEQFF. The DNA of the CDR3 is TGTGCCAGCAGCACAGGCCGGGGACTAGCGGGAGGCCGGCGCAATGAGCAGTTCTTC.

The J gene is TRBJ1-2, the V gene TRBV19; 11 bases align to TRBD1. Losses at the gene ends were 7 bases for V and 3 bases for J; bases not matched to a gene: 19. The length of the CDR3 is 19 residues. Germline V gene lookup returns CDR1 LNHDA and CDR2 SQIVND (reference sequence). The CDR3 loop is CASKGYSGTGGPVDYGYTF. DNA of the CDR3: TGTGCCAGTAAGGGTTATTCCGGGACAGGGGGACCTGTCGACTATGGCTACACCTTC.

The rearrangement uses TRBV5-1 and TRBJ2-3; D is ambiguous. The germline V gene encodes CDR1 SGHRS and CDR2 YFSETQ. The germline V and J ends were trimmed by 1 base and 0 bases, with 9 bases remaining between them. The CDR3 is made up of 15 amino acids. This CDR3 reads CASSLTATSTDTQYF. The DNA for the CDR3 is TGCGCCAGCAGCTTGACAGCAACTAGCACAGATACGCAGTATTTT.

The V call is TRBV5-1, the J call TRBJ2-7; D gene unclear. Germline V lookup: CDR1 SGHRS, CDR2 YFSETQ. CDR3 size: 15 residues. The germline V and J ends were trimmed by 0 bases and 6 bases, with 16 bases remaining between them. CDR3 nucleotide sequence: TGCGCCAGCAGCTTGGATAGTCTAGATCTTCCCGAGCAGTACTTC. Translation gives CASSLDSLDLPEQYF.

This rearrangement joins TRBV6-5 to TRBJ2-5; 7 nucleotides agree with TRBD1. Germline lookup yields CDR1 MNHEY and CDR2 SVGAGI. V lost 6 bases to trimming and J lost 0 bases; unmatched junction nucleotides: 7. This CDR3 is built from 15 residues. CDR3 sequence: CASRNGQANQETQYF. Here the CDR3 DNA reads TGTGCCAGCAGAAACGGACAGGCCAACCAAGAGACCCAGTACTTC.

The rearrangement joins TRBV19 to TRBJ2-6; unclear D gene. Trimming pared 3 bases from V and 0 bases from J, leaving 9 bases between. Germline CDR1 LNHDA, CDR2 SQIVND (reference sequence). The CDR3 loop spans 16 amino acids. In nucleotides, the CDR3 is TGTGCCAGTAGTATGGGCCGGATCTCTGGGGCCAACGTCCTGACTTTC. Amino acids: CASSMGRISGANVLTF. Looking up the rest from reference TRBV19 and TRBJ2-6 gives the full variable domain: DGGITQSPKYLFRKEGQNVTLSCEQNLNHDAMYWYRQDPGQGLRLIYYSQIVNDFQKGDIAEGYSVSREKKESFPLTVTSAQKNPTAFYLCASSMGRISGANVLTFGAGSRLTVL.

This chain uses TRBV7-8 with TRBJ2-1; 9 nucleotides align to TRBD2. Germline V gene lookup returns CDR1 SGHVS and CDR2 FQNEAQ. This CDR3 comprises 17 residues. V was pared by 5 bases and J by 7 bases, with 15 bases of the junction left unmatched. The CDR3 loop is CASSPSGGSGSTNEQFF. CDR3 nucleotides: TGTGCCAGCAGCCCTAGTGGGGGTAGCGGGAGTACGAATGAGCAGTTCTTC.

The chain links TRBV6-1 to TRBJ2-7; 7 bases are shared with TRBD1. Germline V lookup: CDR1 MNHNS, CDR2 SASEGT. This CDR3 is built from 15 residues. V was clipped by 7 bases and J by 0 bases; unmatched bases: 9. The DNA of the CDR3 is TGTGCCAGCAACCTCCCGGACAGGTTCTCCTACGAGCAGTACGTC. The encoded protein is CASNLPDRFSYEQYV.

This chain links TRBV25-1 with TRBJ2-1; D remains ambiguous. V lost 0 bases to trimming and J lost 7 bases, with 10 bases between them. Germline assignment: CDR1 MGHDK and CDR2 SYGVNS. This CDR3 is built from 14 residues. CDR3 residues: CASSEYPLENEQFF. The CDR3, as DNA: TGTGCCAGCAGTGAATATCCCTTAGAAAATGAGCAGTTCTTC.

V is TRBV19 and J is TRBJ2-2, with D uncertain. The germline CDR1 and CDR2 sequences are LNHDA and SQIVND (reference sequence). V gave up 5 bases and J gave up 0 bases, with 16 bases separating them. This CDR3 is built from 17 residues. DNA for the CDR3: TGTGCCAGTAGTTCCCGGGTGGTCAAACCGAACACCGGGGAGCTGTTTTTT. Translation: CASSSRVVKPNTGELFF.

This clone showed up just once. The rearrangement links TRBV29-1 to TRBJ1-1, with a weak D call TRBD1 (5 bases). The ends were cut back, 3 bases at V and 5 bases at J, with 13 bases in the middle. CDR1 is SQVTM, CDR2 ANQGSEA, per germline. This CDR3 is built from 13 residues. The CDR3, as DNA: TGCAGCGTTGAGCGGGGGGTGGATACTGAAGCTTTCTTT. Translation gives CSVERGVDTEAFF.

This clone was observed a few times. The genes are TRBV5-1 and TRBJ2-1; 8 bases are a match to TRBD2. After removal of 4 bases from V and 7 bases from J, the junction contained 7 bases not matched to a gene. The CDR3 is 14 amino acids. Germline V gives CDR1 SGHRS, CDR2 YFSETQ. This CDR3 reads CASSRLAGQNEQFF. As DNA, the CDR3 is TGCGCCAGCAGCCGATTAGCGGGGCAGAATGAGCAGTTCTTC.

The chain recombines TRBV2 with TRBJ2-3; weak D call: TRBD2 (6 bases). Looked up from germline, CDR1 is SNHLY and CDR2 is FYNNEI. The CDR3 loop spans 12 amino acids. DNA of the CDR3: TGTACGTCTAGCGCCCGCACAGATACGCAGTATTTT. It yields the protein CTSSARTDTQYF.

J is TRBJ2-1 and V is TRBV6-1; TRBD1 might be the D (5 bases). Germline CDR1 and CDR2: MNHNS and SASEGT. Trimming shortened V by 4 bases and J by 7 bases, and 20 bases separated the two germline ends. This CDR3 has 16 amino acids. As DNA, the CDR3 is TGTGCCAGCAGTGGCCATGAAGTGGGGCGAAGGAATGAGCAGTTCTTC. This translates into CASSGHEVGRRNEQFF.

The rearrangement joins TRBV6-1 to TRBJ1-2; 9 nucleotides line up with TRBD1. Germline V gene data show CDR1 as MNHNS and CDR2 as SASEGT. The CDR3 extends over 14 amino acids. Trimming removed 6 bases from V and 6 bases from J; junction bases left unmatched: 8. The CDR3 DNA reads as TGTGCCAGCAGACGGGACAGGGAAGTCAATGGCTACACCTTC. Its protein product is CASRRDREVNGYTF.

The chain is built from TRBV6-5 and TRBJ1-4; 7 positions agree with TRBD1. The CDR3 sequence is 16 residues long. Germline-derived CDR1 and CDR2 are MNHEY and SVGAGI. Unmatched junction bases numbered 16, after V lost 4 bases and J lost 11 bases. The CDR3: CASSFGQEYVEPKLFF. The DNA for the CDR3 is TGTGCCAGCAGTTTTGGACAGGAGTATGTGGAGCCGAAACTGTTTTTT.

This clone showed up just a few times. The CDR3 spells CASSPGQGSGTQYF. CDR3 nucleotides: TGTGCCAGCAGCCCGGGGCAGGGGAGTGGGACCCAGTACTTC. The chain has TRBV7-6 and TRBJ2-5; D perhaps matches TRBD1 (6 bases). The CDR3 extends over 14 amino acids. CDR1 is SGHVS and CDR2 is FNYEAQ in the germline V gene. The ends were cut back, 5 bases at V and 7 bases at J, with 17 bases in the middle.